These T cell receptor beta chains were read from a single sample in a study of cytomegalovirus exposure and HLA in healthy donors. TCRdb's copy holds only in-frame clones and misses some; the assay was immunoSEQ multiplex PCR. The repertoire has about 180,000 clones, about four fifths of them found once; the top ten carry 1.9%. The sequenced sample was PBMCs. These receptors all stem from a woman aged 25 to 39 in good health and CMV-seronegative. The CDR3 runs from the conserved cysteine through the conserved F or W. D genes are given only for firm matches. Some rows mark clone size as missing; the rest say once, few, many or name a class of expanded clone.

clone_size,cdr3_length,d_call,v_call,j_call,cdr3_aa,cdr3_nt
once,17,-,TRBV9,TRBJ2-3,CASSASAEGGRKDTQYF,TGTGCCAGCAGCGCCTCGGCCGAGGGGGGGCGGAAAGATACGCAGTATTTT
-,15,TRBD1,TRBV7-9,TRBJ2-7,CASSPAWGQSYEQYF,TGTGCCAGCAGCCCCGCGTGGGGACAGTCCTACGAGCAGTACTTC
-,15,-,TRBV6-1,TRBJ2-7,CASSELGGPSGEQYF,TGTGCCAGCAGTGAATTGGGGGGACCATCGGGCGAGCAGTACTTC
-,15,-,TRBV4-1,TRBJ1-5,CASSQGGRRNQPQHF,TGCGCCAGCAGCCAAGGAGGGAGAAGGAATCAGCCCCAGCATTTT
-,16,-,TRBV7-7,TRBJ2-2,CASSLGPTGYTGELFF,TGTGCTAGCAGCTTAGGACCTACAGGGTATACCGGGGAGCTGTTTTTT
-,13,-,TRBV19,TRBJ2-7,CASSNSGAYEQYF,TGTGCCAGTAGTAACTCAGGGGCCTACGAGCAGTACTTC
-,14,TRBD2,TRBV4-3,TRBJ2-5,CASSLGLGQETQYF,TGCGCCAGCAGCCTGGGACTAGGTCAAGAGACCCAGTACTTC
-,14,TRBD1,TRBV27,TRBJ1-1,CASSRTGGNTEAFF,TGTGCCAGCAGTCGGACAGGTGGGAACACTGAAGCTTTCTTT
once,16,-,TRBV4-1,TRBJ1-1,CASSQEPGLENTEAFF,TGCGCCAGCAGCCAAGAACCGGGACTTGAGAATACTGAAGCTTTCTTT
-,15,TRBD1,TRBV9,TRBJ1-6,CASSLYTGAGSPLHF,TGTGCCAGCAGCTTATATACAGGGGCCGGATCACCCCTCCACTTT
-,12,-,TRBV6-5,TRBJ1-6,CASRTVRAPLHF,TGTGCCAGCAGGACCGTACGGGCACCCCTCCACTTT
few,14,-,TRBV9,TRBJ2-7,CASSSGTFSYEQYF,TGTGCCAGCAGCTCCGGGACATTCTCCTACGAGCAGTACTTC
-,14,-,TRBV6-1,TRBJ2-1,CASLFAGALNEQFF,TGTGCCAGCCTATTCGCGGGGGCCCTTAATGAGCAGTTCTTC
-,15,-,TRBV9,TRBJ1-6,CASSPTTVDNSPLHF,TGTGCCAGCAGCCCGACAACTGTAGATAATTCACCCCTCCACTTT
few,17,TRBD1,TRBV2,TRBJ2-7,CASSDPGQGALVDEQYF,TGTGCCAGCAGTGACCCAGGACAGGGGGCTTTGGTGGACGAGCAGTACTTC
-,16,TRBD1,TRBV5-6,TRBJ1-6,CASSLAGQGWNSPLHF,TGTGCCAGCAGCTTGGCGGGACAGGGGTGGAATTCACCCCTCCACTTT
-,15,TRBD1,TRBV7-3,TRBJ2-2,CASSPRTGKAGELFF,TGTGCCAGCAGCCCTCGGACAGGGAAGGCCGGGGAGCTGTTTTTT
once,16,TRBD2,TRBV19,TRBJ2-7,CASIRLAGGLTYEQYF,TGTGCCAGTATAAGGCTAGCGGGGGGCCTCACCTACGAGCAGTACTTC
-,16,TRBD1,TRBV6-6,TRBJ2-1,CASSYLGQGAIDEQFF,TGTGCCAGCAGTTATCTGGGACAGGGGGCCATAGATGAGCAGTTCTTC
-,14,TRBD1,TRBV30,TRBJ1-4,CAWRGQLGNEKLFF,TGTGCCTGGAGGGGACAGTTAGGCAATGAAAAACTGTTTTTT
-,14,TRBD2,TRBV29-1,TRBJ2-1,CSVEDLAGINEQFF,TGCAGCGTTGAAGACCTAGCGGGGATCAATGAGCAGTTCTTC
-,14,TRBD1,TRBV7-9,TRBJ2-7,CASSLEGQGDEQYF,TGTGCCAGCAGCTTAGAGGGACAGGGAGACGAGCAGTACTTC
few,18,-,TRBV27,TRBJ2-1,CASSPTLVQLQGDNEQFF,TGTGCCAGCAGTCCCACCCTAGTCCAGTTACAAGGTGACAATGAGCAGTTCTTC
-,15,TRBD1,TRBV19,TRBJ2-5,CASSKTGLNQETQYF,TGTGCCAGTAGTAAGACAGGGCTTAACCAAGAGACCCAGTACTTC
-,13,TRBD2,TRBV10-3,TRBJ2-7,CAIRTSADDEQYF,TGTGCCATCCGGACTAGCGCAGACGACGAGCAGTACTTC
-,15,-,TRBV5-1,TRBJ1-2,CASSLSQEANYGYTF,TGCGCCAGCAGCTTAAGTCAGGAAGCTAACTATGGCTACACCTTC
-,14,TRBD1,TRBV16,TRBJ1-2,CASSRTQGADGYTF,TGTGCCAGCAGCCGTACACAGGGGGCGGATGGCTACACCTTC
few,11,-,TRBV7-9,TRBJ2-7,CASSLDSPLNF,TGTGCCAGCAGCTTAGACAGCCCCCTGAACTTC
-,14,TRBD2,TRBV6-4,TRBJ2-5,CASSDSGGWETQYF,TGTGCCAGCAGTGACTCGGGGGGGTGGGAGACCCAGTACTTC
once,15,-,TRBV2,TRBJ2-3,CAKFWGGRSTDTQYF,TGTGCCAAATTCTGGGGGGGGCGTAGCACAGATACGCAGTATTTT
-,17,TRBD1,TRBV11-3,TRBJ1-5,CASSLVRFRQGAQPQHF,TGTGCCAGCAGCTTAGTCAGATTCCGCCAGGGGGCCCAGCCCCAGCATTTT